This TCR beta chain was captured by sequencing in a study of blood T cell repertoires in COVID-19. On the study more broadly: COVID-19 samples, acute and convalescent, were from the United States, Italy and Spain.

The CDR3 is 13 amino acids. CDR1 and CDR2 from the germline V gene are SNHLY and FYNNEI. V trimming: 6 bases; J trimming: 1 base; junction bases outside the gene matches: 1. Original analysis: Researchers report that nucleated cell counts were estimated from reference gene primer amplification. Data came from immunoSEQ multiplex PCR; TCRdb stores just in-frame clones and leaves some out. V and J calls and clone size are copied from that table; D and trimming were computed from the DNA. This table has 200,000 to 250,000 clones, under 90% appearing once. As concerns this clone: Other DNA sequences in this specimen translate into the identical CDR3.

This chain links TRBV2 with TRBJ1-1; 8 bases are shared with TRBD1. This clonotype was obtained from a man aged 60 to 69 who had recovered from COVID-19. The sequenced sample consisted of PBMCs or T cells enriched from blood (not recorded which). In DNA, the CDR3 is TGTGCCAGCAGCGGACAGGGGAACACTGAAGCTTTCTTT. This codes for CASSGQGNTEAFF.